The T cell receptor beta chain under discussion was sequenced for a study of T cells in Graves' hyperthyroidism and ophthalmopathy. Overall study findings and caveats: Ophthalmopathy and stable hyperthyroidism were told apart by a 13 V-J model. Blood also showed most of the thyroid clonotypes that were expanded above 0.001.

The CDR3 is 15 amino acids. The V and J ends lost 3 bases and 5 bases respectively, with 16 bases between them. The germline gives CDR1 MNHNS, CDR2 SASEGT. This clonotype showed up many times. The target antigen is unknown. TCR beta CDR3 regions were amplified from RNA transcripts. Initially, a first-round RT-PCR of the TCR CDR3 employed the HTBI primer set. TCRdb called the multiplex PCR reads again in MiXCR, with one record for every CDR3 protein. The sample has around 580,000 distinct CDR3 sequences, 40% to 55% seen once; the top ten hold about 8.3%. Sequencing input: peripheral blood or thyroid tissue (not recorded which). This TCR was sampled from a young woman with Graves' hyperthyroidism. J is TRBJ2-5 and V is TRBV6-1; no firm D call. The CDR3, as DNA: TGTGCCAGCAGTGATGTTCGTGGGGTTGGGGAGACCCAGTACTTC. The encoded protein is CASSDVRGVGETQYF.